What follows are 20 T cell receptor beta chains derived from one specimen sequenced in a study of blood T cell repertoires in COVID-19. Sequenced by immunoSEQ multiplex PCR; TCRdb stores in-frame clones only, minus some. Found here are 140,000 to 150,000 clones, under 90% of them singletons; the top ten hold about 40%. Sample: peripheral blood. These receptor sequences come from a human donor in a cohort sampled during active COVID-19.

This clone was counted a few times. The sample contains more than one DNA sequence encoding this CDR3. The rearrangement links TRBV9 to TRBJ2-3, with 9 bases lining up with TRBD1. CDR3 size: 16 residues. V trimming: 2 bases; J trimming: 0 bases; junction bases outside the gene matches: 4. Per the germline V gene, CDR1 is SGDLS and CDR2 is YYNGEE. The CDR3: CASSVGTGISTDTQYF. Written as DNA, the CDR3 is TGTGCCAGCAGCGTGGGGACAGGGATTAGCACAGATACGCAGTATTTT.

This chain links TRBV15 with TRBJ1-2, with a weak D call TRBD1 (6 bases). CDR1 and CDR2 from the germline V gene are LNHNV and YYDKDF (reference sequence). Trimming took 0 bases from V and 8 from J, leaving 10 bases between them. This CDR3 has 13 amino acids. The CDR3 DNA reads as TGTGCCACCAGCAGAGAGGGGGCAGAAGGCTACACCTTC. Its protein product is CATSREGAEGYTF.

The V and J genes are TRBV7-2 and TRBJ2-7, with D perhaps matching TRBD1 (5 bases). This CDR3 is 13 amino acids long. CDR1 and CDR2 from the germline V gene are SGHTA and FQGNSA. V was cut by 3 bases and J by 6 bases, with 12 bases left in between. CDR3: CASSLKGLGEQYF. The DNA for the CDR3 is TGTGCCAGCAGCTTGAAGGGGCTGGGCGAGCAGTACTTC. Supplemented by reference TRBV7-2 and TRBJ2-7, the full variable domain reads GAGVSQSPSNKVTEKGKDVELRCDPISGHTALYWYRQSLGQGLEFLIYFQGNSAPDKSGLPSDRFSAERTGGSVSTLTIQRTQQEDSAVYLCASSLKGLGEQYFGPGTRLTVT.

J is TRBJ1-6 and V is TRBV6-6; TRBD1 aligns across 7 bases. The CDR3 length is 15 residues. V lost 5 bases to trimming and J lost 8 bases; unmatched junction nucleotides: 9. Germline-derived CDR1 and CDR2 are MNHNY and SVGAGI (reference sequence). CDR3 residues: CASSPRQGLDSPLHF. CDR3 DNA: TGTGCCAGCAGTCCCAGACAGGGCTTGGATTCACCCCTCCACTTT.

This clone has only one observation. The chain carries TRBV7-2 and TRBJ2-4; TRBD1 matches at 7 bases. The germline gives CDR1 SGHTA, CDR2 FQGNSA. This CDR3 comprises 16 residues. The trim removed 5 bases at V and 0 bases at J, leaving 7 bases unmatched. This CDR3 reads CASSKRQGKAKNIQYF. The CDR3 DNA is TGTGCCAGCAGCAAGCGACAGGGAAAAGCCAAAAACATTCAGTACTTC.

This chain joins TRBV11-2 and TRBJ1-1; possibly TRBD1 for D (5 bases). With 6 bases removed from V and 0 bases from J, the gap between germline ends came to 17 bases. Germline V CDR1 and CDR2: SGHAT, FQNNGV. The CDR3 totals 16 residues. CDR3 coding DNA: TGTGCCAGCAGGGCGGGGGAGGGGAGAATGAACACTGAAGCTTTCTTT. This codes for CASRAGEGRMNTEAFF.

The table lists this clone with a few counts. This chain links TRBV27 with TRBJ1-5; TRBD1 agrees at 9 bases. After removal of 6 bases from V and 3 bases from J, the junction contained 3 bases not matched to a gene. The CDR3 is made up of 14 amino acids. From germline, CDR1 is MNHEY and CDR2 SMNVEV (reference sequence). CDR3 amino acids: CASSGQGPNQPQHF. CDR3 sequence (DNA): TGTGCCAGCAGCGGACAGGGGCCCAATCAGCCCCAGCATTTT.

The J gene is TRBJ2-7, the V gene TRBV19, with D perhaps TRBD1 (6 bases). V was cut by 4 bases and J by 6 bases, with 13 bases left in between. The germline V gene has CDR1 LNHDA and CDR2 SQIVND (reference sequence). The CDR3 consists of 13 residues. CDR3 protein: CASSSFTGTEQYF. CDR3 DNA sequence: TGTGCCAGTAGTAGCTTCACAGGGACCGAGCAGTACTTC.

The chain carries TRBV11-3 and TRBJ1-5, with a possible D match to TRBD1 (6 bases). The CDR3 sequence is 13 residues long. With 6 bases removed from V and 6 bases from J, the gap between germline ends came to 12 bases. In germline, CDR1 is SGHNT, CDR2 YENEEA. The DNA of the CDR3 is TGTGCCAGCAGTTTGGAACAGGGTCAGCCCCAGCATTTT. The encoded protein is CASSLEQGQPQHF.

This rearrangement joins TRBV6-1 to TRBJ1-5; tentative D call: TRBD1 (5 bases). V lost 4 bases, J lost 6 bases, and 19 bases lay in between. Germline values: CDR1 MNHNS, CDR2 SASEGT. The CDR3 sequence is 16 residues long. CDR3 in amino acids: CASSVFGGQGGQPQHF. The DNA of the CDR3 is TGTGCCAGCAGTGTTTTCGGAGGGCAGGGTGGTCAGCCCCAGCATTTT.

In this sample, this clone turned up a few times. The rearrangement uses TRBV7-2 and TRBJ2-1, with a possible D match to TRBD2 (6 bases). The CDR3 extends over 14 amino acids. Between the trimmed V and J ends, which lost 3 bases and 6 bases, there was a span of 12 bases. Germline loops: CDR1 SGHTA, CDR2 FQGNSA. The CDR3 bases are TGTGCCAGCAGCTTCAGTCAGGGAGGCAATGAGCAGTTCTTC. This gives the protein CASSFSQGGNEQFF.

The sample holds one count of this clone. V usage is TRBV11-3 and J usage is TRBJ1-1; 7 nucleotides agree with TRBD1. Per germline, CDR1 SGHNT and CDR2 YENEEA. With V trimmed by 1 base and J by 0 bases, 2 bases remained unmatched. The CDR3 contains 15 residues. CDR3 bases: TGTGCCAGCAGCTTAGTACAGGGGATGAACACTGAAGCTTTCTTT. This codes for CASSLVQGMNTEAFF.

This clone was found a few times. V gene TRBV19 combines with J gene TRBJ2-1, with 7 positions matching TRBD1. Germline V gene sequence: CDR1 LNHDA, CDR2 SQIVND (reference sequence). Trimming cost V 3 bases and J 4 bases; bases outside gene matches: 9. The CDR3 sequence is 16 residues long. The CDR3 loop reads CASSIPRQGDYNEQFF. The CDR3 DNA reads TGTGCCAGTAGTATCCCCCGACAGGGAGATTACAATGAGCAGTTCTTC.

The J gene is TRBJ2-7, the V gene TRBV10-1; TRBD1 agrees at 8 bases. Germline trimming cut 4 bases from V and 6 bases from J; bases unmatched to any gene: 5. Germline loops: CDR1 WNHNN, CDR2 SYGVQD (reference sequence). This CDR3 spans 13 amino acids. In DNA form, the CDR3 reads TGCGCCAGCAGTGGGACAGGGACCGGCGAGCAGTACTTC. Encoded protein: CASSGTGTGEQYF.

The rearrangement links TRBV6-5 to TRBJ1-5; 10 bases fit TRBD1. This CDR3 is built from 14 residues. The junction had 5 bases not matched to a gene; V was cut back by 6 bases and J by 6 bases. Germline V CDR1 and CDR2: MNHEY, SVGAGI. This chain's CDR3 is CASSVTGGVQPQHF. The CDR3 nucleotides read TGTGCCAGCAGCGTGACAGGGGGCGTTCAGCCCCAGCATTTT.

The sample holds a few counts of this clone. The rearrangement links TRBV19 to TRBJ2-7; 7 bases agree with TRBD1. This CDR3 region has 13 residues. The germline V gene encodes CDR1 LNHDA and CDR2 SQIVND (reference sequence). Unmatched junction bases numbered 4, after V lost 5 bases and J lost 3 bases. The CDR3 nucleotides read TGTGCCAGTAGTCCCCGACAGGGCTACGAGCAGTACTTC. Protein product: CASSPRQGYEQYF.

The CDR3 sequence is CASSSPGTEYNSPLHF. As DNA, the CDR3 is TGTGCCAGCAGTTCACCCGGGACAGAATATAATTCACCCCTCCACTTT. The rearrangement uses TRBV28 and TRBJ1-6; 7 bases align to TRBD1. The germline CDR1 and CDR2 sequences are MDHEN and SYDVKM. Unmatched junction bases numbered 7, after V lost 4 bases and J lost 4 bases. This CDR3 comprises 16 residues.

The count of this clone is one. The V gene is TRBV6-5, the J gene TRBJ1-2, with 7 positions matching TRBD1. The CDR3 has 14 residues. Germline V lookup: CDR1 MNHEY, CDR2 SVGAGI. V was pared by 5 bases and J by 4 bases, with 7 bases of the junction left unmatched. The CDR3 coding sequence is TGTGCCAGCAGTCGGGACAGACTTACCTATGGCTACACCTTC. It translates to CASSRDRLTYGYTF.

This rearrangement joins TRBV28 to TRBJ1-6, with 11 bases matching TRBD1. The CDR3 has 18 residues. Looked up from germline, CDR1 is MDHEN and CDR2 is SYDVKM. V was pared by 4 bases and J by 0 bases, with 5 bases of the junction left unmatched. CDR3 nucleotides: TGTGCCAGCAGTTCCGGGACAGGGGGTATCTCCTATAATTCACCCCTCCACTTT. Residues: CASSSGTGGISYNSPLHF.

The chain links TRBV7-9 to TRBJ1-4, with 9 positions matching TRBD1. CDR1 is SEHNR and CDR2 is FQNEAQ in the germline V gene (reference sequence). The junction had 6 bases not matched to a gene; V was cut back by 11 bases and J by 5 bases. This CDR3 has 13 residues. The CDR3 is CAVRGTGNEKLFF. Here the CDR3 DNA reads TGTGCCGTCAGGGGGACAGGGAATGAAAAACTGTTTTTT.